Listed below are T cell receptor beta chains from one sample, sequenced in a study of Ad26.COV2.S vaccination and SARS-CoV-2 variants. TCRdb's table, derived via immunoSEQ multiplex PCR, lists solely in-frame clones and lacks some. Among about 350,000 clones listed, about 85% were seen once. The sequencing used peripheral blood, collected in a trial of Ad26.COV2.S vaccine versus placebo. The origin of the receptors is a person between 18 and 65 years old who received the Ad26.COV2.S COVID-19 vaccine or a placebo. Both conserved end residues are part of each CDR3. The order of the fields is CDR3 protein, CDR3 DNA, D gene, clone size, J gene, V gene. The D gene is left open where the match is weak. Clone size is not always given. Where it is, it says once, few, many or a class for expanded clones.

CATRDSGANVLTF TGTGCCACTAGAGACTCTGGGGCCAACGTCCTGACTTTC . . TRBJ2-6 TRBV15
CASSVQGGNTEAFF TGCGCCAGCAGCGTACAGGGTGGGAACACTGAAGCTTTCTTT . . TRBJ1-1 TRBV5-1
CASSPYLRGPDNYGYTF TGTGCCAGCAGCCCCTACCTCAGGGGGCCAGATAACTATGGCTACACCTTC TRBD1 . TRBJ1-2 TRBV3-1/TRBV3-2
CASSQDNYGYTF TGTGCCAGCAGCCAAGACAACTATGGCTACACCTTC . . TRBJ1-2 TRBV14
CASSEPLAYGYTF TGTGCCAGCAGTGAACCACTAGCCTATGGCTACACCTTC . . TRBJ1-2 TRBV2
CASSLGGYNEQFF TGTGCCAGCAGTTTAGGCGGTTACAATGAGCAGTTCTTC . once TRBJ2-1 TRBV27
CASSYSATMNTEAFF TGTGCCAGCAGTTATTCAGCGACTATGAACACTGAAGCTTTCTTT . . TRBJ1-1 TRBV27
CASSQDRQQHSSYNSPLHF TGTGCCAGCAGCCAAGATCGACAGCAGCACAGCTCCTATAATTCACCCCTCCACTTT . . TRBJ1-6 TRBV14
CASSFRVNTEAFF TGTGCCAGCAGTTTTCGGGTGAACACTGAAGCTTTCTTT . . TRBJ1-1 TRBV12-3/TRBV12-4
CASSYGGNHNEQFF TGTGCCAGCAGTTACGGGGGCAACCACAATGAGCAGTTCTTC . . TRBJ2-1 TRBV6-2/TRBV6-3
CASSPSREGETQYF TGTGCCAGCTCACCAAGCAGGGAGGGAGAGACCCAGTACTTC TRBD2 . TRBJ2-5 TRBV18
CASSLTTSGLYEQYF TGTGCCAGCAGCCTGACGACTAGCGGGCTCTACGAGCAGTACTTC TRBD2 . TRBJ2-7 TRBV5-4
CASSLVGNGGPGTEAFF TGTGCCAGCAGCTTAGTAGGGAACGGGGGCCCCGGGACTGAAGCTTTCTTT . . TRBJ1-1 TRBV7-2
CASSQVLAGGTNEQFF TGCGCCAGCAGCCAGGTTCTAGCGGGAGGTACAAATGAGCAGTTCTTC TRBD2 . TRBJ2-1 TRBV4-3
CASRYIAGRNNEQFF TGTGCCAGCAGATATATAGCGGGGCGTAACAATGAGCAGTTCTTC TRBD2 . TRBJ2-1 TRBV27
CAWSLVGNQPQHF TGTGCCTGGAGTCTTGTGGGCAATCAGCCCCAGCATTTT . . TRBJ1-5 TRBV30
CASSPTNRVVAKNIQYF TGTGCCAGTAGTCCCACGAACAGGGTGGTAGCCAAAAACATTCAGTACTTC . . TRBJ2-4 TRBV19
CASSPSRGAPFF TGTGCCAGCAGCCCAAGCCGGGGGGCCCCCTTCTTC . . TRBJ2-1 TRBV13
CSVEDRGSEAFF TGCAGCGTTGAAGATCGCGGCTCTGAAGCTTTCTTT . . TRBJ1-1 TRBV29-1
CASSPTELSGYTF TGTGCCAGCAGTCCGACAGAGCTTAGTGGCTACACCTTC . . TRBJ1-2 TRBV6-2/TRBV6-3
CASSQEAGGFTDTQYF TGTGCCAGCAGCCAAGAGGCGGGGGGTTTCACAGATACGCAGTATTTT TRBD2 . TRBJ2-3 TRBV3-1/TRBV3-2
CASRLGQAGSYEQYF TGTGCCAGCAGACTAGGACAGGCGGGCTCCTACGAGCAGTACTTC TRBD1 . TRBJ2-7 TRBV25-1
CASSSATQTQETQYF TGTGCCAGCAGCTCCGCCACGCAGACCCAAGAGACCCAGTACTTC . . TRBJ2-5 TRBV11-2
CASSPGLAGGTDTQYF TGTGCCAGCAGCCCGGGACTAGCGGGGGGCACAGATACGCAGTATTTT TRBD2 . TRBJ2-3 TRBV7-9
CASSQDRARHSYEQYF TGTGCCAGCAGCCAAGATCGGGCGCGCCACTCCTACGAGCAGTACTTC . . TRBJ2-7 TRBV3-1/TRBV3-2
CASSLGALNTEAFF TGTGCCAGCAGCCTAGGGGCTCTGAACACTGAAGCTTTCTTT . . TRBJ1-1 TRBV7-9
CASSSKGQGEGYGYTF TGTGCCAGCAGCTCTAAAGGACAGGGGGAGGGCTATGGCTACACCTTC TRBD1 . TRBJ1-2 TRBV7-8
CASSLEGMYQPQHF TGTGCCAGCAGCTTAGAGGGGATGTATCAGCCCCAGCATTTT . . TRBJ1-5 TRBV7-2
CASSQTNNEQFF TGTGCCAGCAGCCAGACAAACAATGAGCAGTTCTTC . . TRBJ2-1 TRBV14
CASKTGAGYNEQFF TGTGCCAGTAAGACAGGGGCGGGATACAATGAGCAGTTCTTC TRBD1 . TRBJ2-1 TRBV19
CASSLRQGTSGGNEQYF TGTGCCAGCAGCTTAAGACAGGGGACTAGCGGGGGAAACGAGCAGTACTTC TRBD2 . TRBJ2-7 TRBV7-2